This T cell receptor beta chain emerged from a study of breast tumors, draining lymph nodes, adjacent tissues. This clonotype was recorded many times. The antigen is undetermined. Breast cancer patients provided tissue from their axillary draining lymph nodes. TCRdb passed the multiplex PCR reads through MiXCR, listing each CDR3 protein once. The table includes about 300,000 distinct CDR3 sequences, 30% to 35% detected once. General observations from the study: Tumor repertoires ranked between lymph nodes and nontumor tissue in diversity, with V and J gene preferences.

The sample comprised axillary lymph node tissue. The receptor comes from a female donor with breast cancer. Some clones in this sample may be carry-over from other donors' samples.

CDR3: CASSSRTSVNEQFF. The DNA of the CDR3 is TGTGCCAGCAGTTCTCGGACTAGCGTCAATGAGCAGTTCTTC. The chain recombines TRBV2 with TRBJ2-1, with 9 bases fitting TRBD2. This CDR3 has 14 amino acids. Germline CDR1 reads SNHLY; CDR2 reads FYNNEI. V lost 5 bases and J lost 6; bases outside the gene matches: 5.